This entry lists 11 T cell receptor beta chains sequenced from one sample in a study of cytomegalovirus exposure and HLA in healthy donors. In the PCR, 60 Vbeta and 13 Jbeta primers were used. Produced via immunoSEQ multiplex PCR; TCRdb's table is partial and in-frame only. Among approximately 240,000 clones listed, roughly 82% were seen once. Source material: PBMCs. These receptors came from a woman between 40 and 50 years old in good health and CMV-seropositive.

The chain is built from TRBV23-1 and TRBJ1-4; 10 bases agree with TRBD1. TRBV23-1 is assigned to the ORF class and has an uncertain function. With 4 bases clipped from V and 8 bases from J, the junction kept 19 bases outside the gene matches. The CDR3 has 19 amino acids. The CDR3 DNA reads TGCGCCAGCAGTCGGACAACCGGGACAGGGGCCATCGCGTGGGAAAAACTGTTTTTT. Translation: CASSRTTGTGAIAWEKLFF.

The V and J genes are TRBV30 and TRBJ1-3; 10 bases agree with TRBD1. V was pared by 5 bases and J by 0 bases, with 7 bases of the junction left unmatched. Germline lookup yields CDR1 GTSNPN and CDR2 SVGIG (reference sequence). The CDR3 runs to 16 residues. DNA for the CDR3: TGTGCCTGGGGCCCGGGACAGGGGATCTCTGGAAACACCATATATTTT. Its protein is CAWGPGQGISGNTIYF.

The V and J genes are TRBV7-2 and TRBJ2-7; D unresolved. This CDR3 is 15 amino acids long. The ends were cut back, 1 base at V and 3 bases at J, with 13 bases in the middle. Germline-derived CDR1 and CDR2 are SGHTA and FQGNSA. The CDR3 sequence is CASSLGQVDFYEQYF. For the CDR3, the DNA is TGTGCCAGCAGCTTAGGCCAGGTAGATTTCTACGAGCAGTACTTC.

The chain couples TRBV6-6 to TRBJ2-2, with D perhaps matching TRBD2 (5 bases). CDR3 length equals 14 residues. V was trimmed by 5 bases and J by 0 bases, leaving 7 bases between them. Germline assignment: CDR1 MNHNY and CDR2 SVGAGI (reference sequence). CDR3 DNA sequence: TGTGCCAGCAGTGAGAGGGCGAACACCGGGGAGCTGTTTTTT. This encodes CASSERANTGELFF.

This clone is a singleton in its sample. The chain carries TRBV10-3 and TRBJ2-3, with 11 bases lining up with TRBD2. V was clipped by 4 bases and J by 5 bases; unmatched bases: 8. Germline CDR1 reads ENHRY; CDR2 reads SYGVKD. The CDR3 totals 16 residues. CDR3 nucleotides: TGTGCCATCAGTGCGGGGCTAGCGGGAGGTGGAGATACGCAGTATTTT. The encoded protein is CAISAGLAGGGDTQYF.

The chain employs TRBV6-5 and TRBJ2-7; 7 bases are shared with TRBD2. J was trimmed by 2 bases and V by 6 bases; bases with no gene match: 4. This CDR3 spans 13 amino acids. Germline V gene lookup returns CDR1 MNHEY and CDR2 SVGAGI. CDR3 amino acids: CASSASGTYEQYF. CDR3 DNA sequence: TGTGCCAGCAGCGCTAGCGGAACCTACGAGCAGTACTTC.

CDR3 protein: CASSDGGEKLFF. Here the CDR3 DNA reads TGTGCCAGCAGTGACGGCGGTGAAAAACTGTTTTTT. The chain uses TRBV2 and TRBJ1-4; no clear D gene. The CDR3 runs to 12 residues. Germline CDR1 SNHLY, CDR2 FYNNEI. Trimming cost V 3 bases and J 7 bases, with 6 bases left between them.

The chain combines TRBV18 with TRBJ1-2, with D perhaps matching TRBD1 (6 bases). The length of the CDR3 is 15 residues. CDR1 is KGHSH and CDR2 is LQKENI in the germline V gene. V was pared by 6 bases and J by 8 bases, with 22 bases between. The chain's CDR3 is CASSGNLGRTGGYTF. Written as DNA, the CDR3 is TGTGCCAGCTCCGGAAATCTAGGGCGAACAGGGGGCTACACCTTC.

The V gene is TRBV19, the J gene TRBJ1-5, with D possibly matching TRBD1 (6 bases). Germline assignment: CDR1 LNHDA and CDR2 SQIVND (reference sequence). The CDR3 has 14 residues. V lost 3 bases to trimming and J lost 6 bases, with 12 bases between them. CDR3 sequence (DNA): TGTGCCAGTAGTATTCAGGGGAACAGTCAGCCCCAGCATTTT. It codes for CASSIQGNSQPQHF.

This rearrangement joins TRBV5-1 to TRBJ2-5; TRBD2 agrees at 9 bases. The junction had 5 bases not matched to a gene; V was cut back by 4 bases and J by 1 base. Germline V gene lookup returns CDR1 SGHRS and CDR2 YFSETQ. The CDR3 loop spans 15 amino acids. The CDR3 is CASSTGTSFQETQYF. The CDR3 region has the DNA TGCGCCAGCAGCACAGGGACTAGCTTCCAAGAGACCCAGTACTTC.

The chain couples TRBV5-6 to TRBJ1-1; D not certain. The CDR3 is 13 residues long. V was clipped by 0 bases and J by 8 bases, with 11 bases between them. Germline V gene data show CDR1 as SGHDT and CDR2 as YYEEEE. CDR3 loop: CASSLVGPGEAFF. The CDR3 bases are TGTGCCAGCAGCTTGGTAGGGCCGGGGGAAGCTTTCTTT.